This is a list of T cell receptor beta chains from one sample in a study of blood T cell repertoires in COVID-19. The assay was immunoSEQ multiplex PCR, and TCRdb's table has in-frame clones only and misses some. Here the sample spans about 140,000 clones, 78% being singletons. The sequenced material came from peripheral blood. All receptors derive from a man aged 55 to 70 who had recovered from COVID-19. The CDR3 runs from the conserved cysteine through the conserved F or W. Each record gives: CDR3 protein, CDR3 DNA, D gene, V gene, J gene. D genes are given only for firm matches.

CDR3 protein: CASSGTGGLYNEQFF
CDR3 DNA: TGTGCCAGCAGCGGGACAGGGGGGCTATACAATGAGCAGTTCTTC
D gene: TRBD1
V gene: TRBV28
J gene: TRBJ2-1

CDR3 protein: CASSRTGYTEAFF
CDR3 DNA: TGTGCCAGCAGTAGAACGGGGTACACTGAAGCTTTCTTT
D gene: .
V gene: TRBV28
J gene: TRBJ1-1

CDR3 protein: CASSQTSGRAYEQYF
CDR3 DNA: TGTGCCAGTAGTCAAACTAGCGGGAGGGCCTACGAGCAGTACTTC
D gene: TRBD2
V gene: TRBV19
J gene: TRBJ2-7

CDR3 protein: CASSYQDSSYEQYF
CDR3 DNA: TGTGCCAGCAGTTACCAAGACAGCTCCTACGAGCAGTACTTC
D gene: .
V gene: TRBV6-5
J gene: TRBJ2-7

CDR3 protein: CASSQTRTSGIGNEQFF
CDR3 DNA: TGTGCCAGCAGCCAAACCCGGACTAGCGGGATTGGCAATGAGCAGTTCTTC
D gene: TRBD2
V gene: TRBV3-1/TRBV3-2
J gene: TRBJ2-1

CDR3 protein: CASSQGQGDTEAFF
CDR3 DNA: TGTGCCAGCAGCCAGGGACAGGGGGACACTGAAGCTTTCTTT
D gene: TRBD1
V gene: TRBV5-4
J gene: TRBJ1-1

CDR3 protein: CASSDLGSSGNTIYF
CDR3 DNA: TGTGCCAGCAGTGACCTAGGGAGCTCAGGAAACACCATATATTTT
D gene: .
V gene: TRBV2
J gene: TRBJ1-3

CDR3 protein: CSVGEISSTDTQYF
CDR3 DNA: TGCAGCGTTGGGGAGATCTCTAGCACAGATACGCAGTATTTT
D gene: .
V gene: TRBV29-1
J gene: TRBJ2-3

CDR3 protein: CASSFRWRISEAFF
CDR3 DNA: TGTGCCAGCAGTTTCCGTTGGAGGATTTCTGAAGCTTTCTTT
D gene: .
V gene: TRBV28
J gene: TRBJ1-1

CDR3 protein: CASSFRGRGSSGTQYF
CDR3 DNA: TGTGCCAGCAGTTTCAGGGGAAGAGGATCATCCGGGACCCAGTACTTC
D gene: .
V gene: TRBV27
J gene: TRBJ2-5

CDR3 protein: CASSLITEPEAFF
CDR3 DNA: TGTGCCAGCAGCTTGATAACAGAACCTGAAGCTTTCTTT
D gene: .
V gene: TRBV7-8
J gene: TRBJ1-1

CDR3 protein: CASSQGLSGNTIYF
CDR3 DNA: TGTGCCAGCAGCCAAGGTTTATCGGGAAACACCATATATTTT
D gene: .
V gene: TRBV4-2
J gene: TRBJ1-3

CDR3 protein: CASSLLGAIDGTEAFF
CDR3 DNA: TGTGCCAGCAGCTTACTTGGGGCTATAGATGGGACTGAAGCTTTCTTT
D gene: .
V gene: TRBV11-1
J gene: TRBJ1-1

CDR3 protein: CASSQPLAGGTDTQYF
CDR3 DNA: TGTGCCAGCAGCCAGCCCCTAGCGGGGGGCACAGATACGCAGTATTTT
D gene: TRBD2
V gene: TRBV3-1/TRBV3-2
J gene: TRBJ2-3

CDR3 protein: CASSLVGAGTAYYGYTF
CDR3 DNA: TGCGCCAGCAGCTTGGTTGGGGCCGGGACAGCGTACTATGGCTACACCTTC
D gene: TRBD1
V gene: TRBV5-1
J gene: TRBJ1-2

CDR3 protein: CASRLTGANEKLFF
CDR3 DNA: TGTGCCAGCAGGTTAACAGGGGCGAATGAAAAACTGTTTTTT
D gene: TRBD1
V gene: TRBV6-5
J gene: TRBJ1-4

CDR3 protein: CASSPPAGYNSPLHF
CDR3 DNA: TGTGCCAGCAGTCCTCCCGCAGGCTATAATTCACCCCTCCACTTT
D gene: .
V gene: TRBV7-8
J gene: TRBJ1-6

CDR3 protein: CATSRDLFNQPQHF
CDR3 DNA: TGTGCCACCAGCAGAGACCTGTTCAATCAGCCCCAGCATTTT
D gene: .
V gene: TRBV15
J gene: TRBJ1-5

CDR3 protein: CASSQGDNMNTEAFF
CDR3 DNA: TGTGCCAGCAGCCAGGGGGACAACATGAACACTGAAGCTTTCTTT
D gene: .
V gene: TRBV4-2
J gene: TRBJ1-1

CDR3 protein: CASSLMGSSYNEQFF
CDR3 DNA: TGTGCCAGCAGCTTAATGGGGAGTTCCTACAATGAGCAGTTCTTC
D gene: .
V gene: TRBV7-8
J gene: TRBJ2-1

CDR3 protein: CASSPPRTARDYNEQFF
CDR3 DNA: TGTGCCAGCAGCCCCCCTCGGACTGCCCGCGATTACAATGAGCAGTTCTTC
D gene: .
V gene: TRBV21-1
J gene: TRBJ2-1

CDR3 protein: CASSLRDRGNEQYF
CDR3 DNA: TGCGCCAGCAGCTTAAGGGACAGGGGAAACGAGCAGTACTTC
D gene: TRBD1
V gene: TRBV5-1
J gene: TRBJ2-7

CDR3 protein: CASSEDRGREEQYF
CDR3 DNA: TGTGCCAGCAGTGAAGACAGGGGGCGGGAAGAGCAGTACTTC
D gene: TRBD1
V gene: TRBV6-1
J gene: TRBJ2-7

CDR3 protein: CASSRPADRQYNEQFF
CDR3 DNA: TGTGCCAGCAGCCGCCCCGCCGACAGACAATACAATGAGCAGTTCTTC
D gene: .
V gene: TRBV3-1/TRBV3-2
J gene: TRBJ2-1

CDR3 protein: CASLRGTGGFEQYF
CDR3 DNA: TGTGCCAGTTTAAGAGGGACAGGGGGCTTCGAGCAGTACTTC
D gene: TRBD1
V gene: TRBV28
J gene: TRBJ2-7

CDR3 protein: CASSQGAEAFF
CDR3 DNA: TGTGCCAGCAGCCAGGGGGCGGAAGCTTTCTTT
D gene: TRBD1
V gene: TRBV6-2/TRBV6-3
J gene: TRBJ1-1

CDR3 protein: CASKTSLYTDTQYF
CDR3 DNA: TGCGCCAGCAAAACTAGCCTTTATACAGATACGCAGTATTTT
D gene: .
V gene: TRBV10-2
J gene: TRBJ2-3

CDR3 protein: CASSLAQGSGNTIYF
CDR3 DNA: TGTGCCAGCAGCTTAGCTCAGGGGTCTGGAAACACCATATATTTT
D gene: .
V gene: TRBV7-9
J gene: TRBJ1-3

CDR3 protein: CASSQDRGFYGYTF
CDR3 DNA: TGTGCCAGCAGCCAAGACAGGGGGTTCTATGGCTACACCTTC
D gene: TRBD1
V gene: TRBV7-2
J gene: TRBJ1-2

CDR3 protein: CASSSSGQSNTEAFF
CDR3 DNA: TGTGCCAGCTCGAGCTCGGGACAGTCGAACACTGAAGCTTTCTTT
D gene: TRBD1
V gene: TRBV18
J gene: TRBJ1-1

CDR3 protein: CASSQQQGAGYEQYF
CDR3 DNA: TGTGCCAGCTCACAGCAACAGGGGGCAGGCTACGAGCAGTACTTC
D gene: TRBD1
V gene: TRBV18
J gene: TRBJ2-7

CDR3 protein: CASSLGRGLDTQYF
CDR3 DNA: TGTGCCAGCAGCTTAGGGCGGGGTCTGGATACGCAGTATTTT
D gene: .
V gene: TRBV13
J gene: TRBJ2-3

CDR3 protein: CASSLADTRVQFF
CDR3 DNA: TGTGCCAGCAGTTTAGCGGATACCCGGGTGCAGTTCTTC
D gene: .
V gene: TRBV28
J gene: TRBJ2-1

CDR3 protein: CASSLGQPNTEAFF
CDR3 DNA: TGCGCCAGCAGCTTGGGACAACCGAACACTGAAGCTTTCTTT
D gene: .
V gene: TRBV5-1
J gene: TRBJ1-1

CDR3 protein: CASSFVNTEAFF
CDR3 DNA: TGTGCCAGCAGCTTCGTTAACACTGAAGCTTTCTTT
D gene: .
V gene: TRBV11-1
J gene: TRBJ1-1

CDR3 protein: CASSFGGLAYGYTF
CDR3 DNA: TGTGCCAGCAGCTTCGGGGGGCTGGCCTATGGCTACACCTTC
D gene: .
V gene: TRBV7-3
J gene: TRBJ1-2

CDR3 protein: CASSIGDSPYEQYF
CDR3 DNA: TGTGCCAGTAGTATTGGAGACAGCCCCTACGAGCAGTACTTC
D gene: .
V gene: TRBV19
J gene: TRBJ2-7

CDR3 protein: CASSPASGGSNEQFF
CDR3 DNA: TGTGCCAGCTCACCCGCTAGCGGAGGGAGCAATGAGCAGTTCTTC
D gene: TRBD2
V gene: TRBV18
J gene: TRBJ2-1

CDR3 protein: CASTLGRGSGYTF
CDR3 DNA: TGTGCCAGCACCCTGGGCAGGGGATCTGGCTACACCTTC
D gene: .
V gene: TRBV2
J gene: TRBJ1-2

CDR3 protein: CASTQGFGEQYF
CDR3 DNA: TGTGCCAGCACCCAGGGTTTCGGCGAGCAGTACTTC
D gene: .
V gene: TRBV6-5
J gene: TRBJ2-7

CDR3 protein: CASSFGEYGYTF
CDR3 DNA: TGTGCCAGCAGTTTCGGAGAATATGGCTACACCTTC
D gene: .
V gene: TRBV12-3/TRBV12-4
J gene: TRBJ1-2